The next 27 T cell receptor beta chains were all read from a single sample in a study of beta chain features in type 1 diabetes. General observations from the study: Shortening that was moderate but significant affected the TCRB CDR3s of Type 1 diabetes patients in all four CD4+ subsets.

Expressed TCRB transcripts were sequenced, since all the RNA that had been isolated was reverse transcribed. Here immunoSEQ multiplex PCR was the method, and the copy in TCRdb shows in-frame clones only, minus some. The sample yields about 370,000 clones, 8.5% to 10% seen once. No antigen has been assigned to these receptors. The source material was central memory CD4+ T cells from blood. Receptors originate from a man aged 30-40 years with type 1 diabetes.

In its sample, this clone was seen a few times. The CDR3 bases are TGCAGCGTTGAGAATGAAAAACTGTTTTTT. Translated, it gives CSVENEKLFF. V usage is TRBV29-1 and J usage is TRBJ1-4, with unresolved D. Per germline, CDR1 SQVTM and CDR2 ANQGSEA. The V end lost 3 bases, the J end lost 5 bases, and 1 base lay between the germline ends. The CDR3 extends over 10 amino acids. Looking up the rest from reference TRBV29-1 and TRBJ1-4 gives the full variable domain: SAVISQKPSRDICQRGTSLTIQCQVDSQVTMMFWYRQQPGQSLTLIATANQGSEATYESGFVIDKFPISRPNLTFSTLTVSNMSPEDSSIYLCSVENEKLFFGSGTQLSVL.

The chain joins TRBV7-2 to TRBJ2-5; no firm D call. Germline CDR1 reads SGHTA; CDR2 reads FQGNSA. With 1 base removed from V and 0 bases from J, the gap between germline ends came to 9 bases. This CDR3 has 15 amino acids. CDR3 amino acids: CASSLDWLYQETQYF. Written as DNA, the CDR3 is TGTGCCAGCAGCTTAGATTGGCTGTACCAAGAGACCCAGTACTTC.

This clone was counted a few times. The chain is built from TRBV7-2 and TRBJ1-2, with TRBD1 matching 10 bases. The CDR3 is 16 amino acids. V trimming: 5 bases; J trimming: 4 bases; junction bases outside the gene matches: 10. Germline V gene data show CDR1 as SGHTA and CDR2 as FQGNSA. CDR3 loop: CASSRQGANRVYGYTF. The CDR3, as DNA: TGTGCCAGCAGCCGACAGGGGGCAAATAGAGTCTATGGCTACACCTTC.

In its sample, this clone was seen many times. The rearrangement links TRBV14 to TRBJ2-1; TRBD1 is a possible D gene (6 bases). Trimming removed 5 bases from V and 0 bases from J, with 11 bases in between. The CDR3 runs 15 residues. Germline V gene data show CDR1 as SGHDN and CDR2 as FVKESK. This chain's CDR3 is CASSKQGSSYNEQFF. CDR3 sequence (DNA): TGTGCCAGCAGCAAACAGGGTAGCTCCTACAATGAGCAGTTCTTC.

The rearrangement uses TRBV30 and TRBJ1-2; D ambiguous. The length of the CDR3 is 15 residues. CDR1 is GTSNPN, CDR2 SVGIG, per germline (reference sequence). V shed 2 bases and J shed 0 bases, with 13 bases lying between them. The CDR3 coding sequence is TGTGCCTGGAGTCCCCTCTATGGGGCTAACTATGGCTACACCTTC. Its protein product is CAWSPLYGANYGYTF.

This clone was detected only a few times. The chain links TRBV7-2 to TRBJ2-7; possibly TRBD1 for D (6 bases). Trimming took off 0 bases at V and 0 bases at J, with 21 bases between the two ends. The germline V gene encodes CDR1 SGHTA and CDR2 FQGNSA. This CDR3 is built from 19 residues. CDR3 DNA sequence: TGTGCCAGCAGCTTAGCCCAACCAGCCGGGACAAGGAGCTCCTACGAGCAGTACTTC. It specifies CASSLAQPAGTRSSYEQYF.

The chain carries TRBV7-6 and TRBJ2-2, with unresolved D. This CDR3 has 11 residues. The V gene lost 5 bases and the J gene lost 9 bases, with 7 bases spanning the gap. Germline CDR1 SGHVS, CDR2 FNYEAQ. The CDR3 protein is CASSISWELFF. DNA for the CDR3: TGTGCCAGCAGCATTAGTTGGGAGCTGTTTTTT.

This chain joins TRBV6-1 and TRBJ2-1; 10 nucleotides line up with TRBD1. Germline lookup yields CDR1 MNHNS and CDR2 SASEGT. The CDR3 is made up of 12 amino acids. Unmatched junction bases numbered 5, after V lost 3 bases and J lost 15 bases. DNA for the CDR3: TGTGCCAGCAGTGATGACAGGGGGCCGAGGTTCTTC. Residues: CASSDDRGPRFF.

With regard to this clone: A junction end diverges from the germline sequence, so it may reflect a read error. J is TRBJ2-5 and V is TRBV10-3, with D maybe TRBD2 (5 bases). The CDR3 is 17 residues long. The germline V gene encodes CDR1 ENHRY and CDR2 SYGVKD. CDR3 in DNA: TGTGCCAGCAGTGAGGGTGGCAGGTCCAATTCTTTTGGGACCCAGTACTTC. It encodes CASSEGGRSNSFGTQYF.

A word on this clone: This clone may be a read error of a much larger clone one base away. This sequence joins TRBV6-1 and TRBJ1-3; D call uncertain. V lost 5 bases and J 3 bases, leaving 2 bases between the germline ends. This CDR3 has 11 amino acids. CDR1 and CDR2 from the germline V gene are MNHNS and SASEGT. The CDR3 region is CASSFGNTIYF. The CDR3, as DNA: TGTGCCAGCAGTTTTGGAAACACCATATATTTT.

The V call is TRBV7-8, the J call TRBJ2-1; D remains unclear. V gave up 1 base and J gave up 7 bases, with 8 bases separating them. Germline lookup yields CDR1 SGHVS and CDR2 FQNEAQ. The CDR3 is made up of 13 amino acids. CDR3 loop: CASSLGPTNEQFF. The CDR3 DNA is TGTGCCAGCAGCTTAGGCCCAACTAATGAGCAGTTCTTC.

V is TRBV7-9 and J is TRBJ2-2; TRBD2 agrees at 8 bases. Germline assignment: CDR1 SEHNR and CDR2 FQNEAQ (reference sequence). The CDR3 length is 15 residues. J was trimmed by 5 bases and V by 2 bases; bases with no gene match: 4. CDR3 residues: CASSLLSGDTGELFF. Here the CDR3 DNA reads TGTGCCAGCAGCTTACTTAGCGGGGATACCGGGGAGCTGTTTTTT. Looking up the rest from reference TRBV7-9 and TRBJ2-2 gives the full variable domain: DTGVSQNPRHKITKRGQNVTFRCDPISEHNRLYWYRQTLGQGPEFLTYFQNEAQLEKSRLLSDRFSAERPKGSFSTLEIQRTEQGDSAMYLCASSLLSGDTGELFFGEGSRLTVL.

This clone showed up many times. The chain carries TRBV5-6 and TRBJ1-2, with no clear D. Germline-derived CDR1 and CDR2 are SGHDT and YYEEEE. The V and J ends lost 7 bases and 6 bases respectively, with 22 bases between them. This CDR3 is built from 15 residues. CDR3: CASCRREVGSHGYTF. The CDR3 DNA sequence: TGTGCCAGCTGCCGGCGGGAGGTAGGGAGCCATGGCTACACCTTC.

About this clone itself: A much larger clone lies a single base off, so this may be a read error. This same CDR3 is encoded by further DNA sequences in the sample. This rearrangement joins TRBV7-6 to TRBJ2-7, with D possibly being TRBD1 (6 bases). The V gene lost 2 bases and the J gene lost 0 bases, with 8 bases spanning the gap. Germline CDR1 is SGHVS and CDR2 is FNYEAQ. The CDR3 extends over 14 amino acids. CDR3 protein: CASSLQGSSYEQYF. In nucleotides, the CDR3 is TGTGCCAGCAGCTTACAGGGGTCCTCCTACGAGCAGTACTTC.

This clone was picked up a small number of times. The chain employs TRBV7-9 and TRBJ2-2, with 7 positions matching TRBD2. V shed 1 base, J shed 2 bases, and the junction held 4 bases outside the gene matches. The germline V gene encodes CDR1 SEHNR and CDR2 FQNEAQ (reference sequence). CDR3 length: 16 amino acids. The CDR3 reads CASSLGASGNTGELFF. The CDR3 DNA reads TGTGCCAGCAGCTTAGGAGCTAGCGGTAACACCGGGGAGCTGTTTTTT.

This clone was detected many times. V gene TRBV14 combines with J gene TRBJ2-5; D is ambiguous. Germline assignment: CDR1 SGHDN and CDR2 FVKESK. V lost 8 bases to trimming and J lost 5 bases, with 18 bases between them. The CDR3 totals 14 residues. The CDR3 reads CASGIGTLRETQYF. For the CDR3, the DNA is TGTGCCAGCGGGATTGGAACCCTTCGGGAGACCCAGTACTTC.

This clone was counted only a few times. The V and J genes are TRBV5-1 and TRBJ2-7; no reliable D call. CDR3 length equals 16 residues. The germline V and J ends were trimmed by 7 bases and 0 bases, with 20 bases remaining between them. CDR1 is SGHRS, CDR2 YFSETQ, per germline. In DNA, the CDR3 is TGCGCCAGCCCCTGGCCTGTTAGGGAAGTCTCCTACGAGCAGTACTTC. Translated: CASPWPVREVSYEQYF.

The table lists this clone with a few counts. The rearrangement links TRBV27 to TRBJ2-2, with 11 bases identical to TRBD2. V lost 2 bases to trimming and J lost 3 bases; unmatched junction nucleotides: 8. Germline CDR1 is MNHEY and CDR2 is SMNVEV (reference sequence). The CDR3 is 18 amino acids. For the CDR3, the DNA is TGTGCCAGCAGTTTAAAACTAGCGGGAGTCTCCGACACCGGGGAGCTGTTTTTT. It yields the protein CASSLKLAGVSDTGELFF.

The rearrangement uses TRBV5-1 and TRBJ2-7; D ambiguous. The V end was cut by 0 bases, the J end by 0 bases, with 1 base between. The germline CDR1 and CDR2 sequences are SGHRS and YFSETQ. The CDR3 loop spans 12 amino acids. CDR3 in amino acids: CASSLVSYEQYF. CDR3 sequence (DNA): TGCGCCAGCAGCTTGGTCTCCTACGAGCAGTACTTC.

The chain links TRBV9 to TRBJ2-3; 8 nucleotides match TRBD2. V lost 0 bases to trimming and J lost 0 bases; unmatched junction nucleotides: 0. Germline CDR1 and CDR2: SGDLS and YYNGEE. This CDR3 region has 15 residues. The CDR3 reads CASSVAGGSTDTQYF. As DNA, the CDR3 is TGTGCCAGCAGCGTAGCGGGAGGGAGCACAGATACGCAGTATTTT.

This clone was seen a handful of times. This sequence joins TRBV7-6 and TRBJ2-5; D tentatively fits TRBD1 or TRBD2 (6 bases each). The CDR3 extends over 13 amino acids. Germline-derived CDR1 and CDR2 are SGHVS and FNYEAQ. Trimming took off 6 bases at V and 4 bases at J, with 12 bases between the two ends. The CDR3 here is CASSWGAGETQYF. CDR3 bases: TGTGCCAGCAGTTGGGGGGCGGGAGAGACCCAGTACTTC.

In DNA form, the CDR3 reads TGTGCCAGCAGCTTAGATCCGGGGGTAGCGGGCTCGCAGTTCTTC. Residues: CASSLDPGVAGSQFF. The chain recombines TRBV11-2 with TRBJ2-1; 7 bases fit TRBD2. V was clipped by 0 bases and J by 12 bases; unmatched bases: 11. The germline gives CDR1 SGHAT, CDR2 FQNNGV. This CDR3 spans 15 amino acids.

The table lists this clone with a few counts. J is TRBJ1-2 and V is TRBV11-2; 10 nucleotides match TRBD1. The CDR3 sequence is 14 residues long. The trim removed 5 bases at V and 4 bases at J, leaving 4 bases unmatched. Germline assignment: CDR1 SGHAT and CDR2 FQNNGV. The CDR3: CASSPRTGGYGYTF. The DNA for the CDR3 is TGTGCCAGCAGCCCGCGGACAGGGGGCTATGGCTACACCTTC.

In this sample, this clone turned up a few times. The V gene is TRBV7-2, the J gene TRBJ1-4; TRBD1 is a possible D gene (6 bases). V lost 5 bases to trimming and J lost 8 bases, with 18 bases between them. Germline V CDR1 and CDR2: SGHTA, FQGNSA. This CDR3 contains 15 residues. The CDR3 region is CASSQDHRDGEKLFF. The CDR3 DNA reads TGTGCCAGCAGCCAAGATCACAGGGATGGCGAAAAACTGTTTTTT.

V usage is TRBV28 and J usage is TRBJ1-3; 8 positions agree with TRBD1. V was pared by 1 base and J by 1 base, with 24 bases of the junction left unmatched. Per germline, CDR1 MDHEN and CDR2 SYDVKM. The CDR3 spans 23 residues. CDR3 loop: CASSLYRLRTGPHGSFSGNTIYF. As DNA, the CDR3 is TGTGCCAGCAGTTTATATCGCCTTAGGACAGGGCCTCATGGGTCCTTTTCTGGAAACACCATATATTTT. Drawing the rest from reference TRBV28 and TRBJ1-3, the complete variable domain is DVKVTQSSRYLVKRTGEKVFLECVQDMDHENMFWYRQDPGLGLRLIYFSYDVKMKEKGDIPEGYSVSREKKERFSLILESASTNQTSMYLCASSLYRLRTGPHGSFSGNTIYFGEGSWLTVV.

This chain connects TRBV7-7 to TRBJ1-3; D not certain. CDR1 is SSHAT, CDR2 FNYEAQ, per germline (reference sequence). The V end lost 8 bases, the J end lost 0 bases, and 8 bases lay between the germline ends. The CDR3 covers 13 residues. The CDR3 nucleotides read TGTGCCAGCGGGCCATCCTCTGGAAACACCATATATTTT. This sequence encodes CASGPSSGNTIYF.

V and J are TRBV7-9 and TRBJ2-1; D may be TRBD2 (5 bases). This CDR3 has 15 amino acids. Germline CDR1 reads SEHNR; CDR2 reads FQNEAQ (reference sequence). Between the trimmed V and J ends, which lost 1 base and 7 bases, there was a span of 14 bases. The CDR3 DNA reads TGTGCCAGCAGCTTAGTAACTAGTGAAGGGAATGAGCAGTTCTTC. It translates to CASSLVTSEGNEQFF. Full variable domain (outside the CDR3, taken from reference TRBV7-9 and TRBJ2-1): DTGVSQNPRHKITKRGQNVTFRCDPISEHNRLYWYRQTLGQGPEFLTYFQNEAQLEKSRLLSDRFSAERPKGSFSTLEIQRTEQGDSAMYLCASSLVTSEGNEQFFGPGTRLTVL.